The 28 T cell receptor beta chains presented below share a single source sample, sequenced in a study of T cell changes during pregnancy in multiple sclerosis. Here immunoSEQ multiplex PCR was the method, and the copy in TCRdb shows in-frame clones only, minus some. The sample consists of around 44,000 clones, 85% to 95% of them appearing once. Sequenced input: peripheral blood. These receptors all stem from a female donor with multiple sclerosis, enrolled in a pregnancy study.

The chain couples TRBV4-2 to TRBJ2-7; D call uncertain. Germline V CDR1 and CDR2: LGHNA, YNFKEQ. This CDR3 has 13 amino acids. The germline V and J ends were trimmed by 0 bases and 7 bases, with 10 bases remaining between them. DNA for the CDR3: TGTGCCAGCAGCCAAGAGCCTCTCCGGGAGCAGTACTTC. The encoded protein is CASSQEPLREQYF.

The V gene is TRBV5-1, the J gene TRBJ2-1, with 8 bases identical to TRBD2. Germline trimming cut 4 bases from V and 6 bases from J; bases unmatched to any gene: 9. The CDR3 has 15 residues. Germline V gene sequence: CDR1 SGHRS, CDR2 YFSETQ. The CDR3 sequence: CASSPGGGSSNEQFF. The CDR3 nucleotides read TGCGCCAGCAGCCCCGGGGGGGGGAGCAGCAATGAGCAGTTCTTC.

The chain combines TRBV27 with TRBJ1-1; D is perhaps TRBD1 (5 bases). The ends were cut back, 2 bases at V and 1 base at J, with 11 bases in the middle. CDR1 is MNHEY and CDR2 is SMNVEV in the germline V gene (reference sequence). The CDR3 totals 15 residues. The DNA for the CDR3 is TGTGCCAGCAGTTTACTCGGGACTTCGAACACTGAAGCTTTCTTT. Protein sequence: CASSLLGTSNTEAFF.

This clone was found a few times. The chain couples TRBV30 to TRBJ2-7; D is ambiguous. In germline, CDR1 is GTSNPN, CDR2 SVGIG (reference sequence). Trimming removed 0 bases at V and 3 bases at J, with 6 bases between. This CDR3 is built from 12 residues. In DNA form, the CDR3 reads TGTGCCTGGAGTGTCGAGAACTACGAGCAGTACTTC. Protein sequence: CAWSVENYEQYF.

V usage is TRBV7-8 and J usage is TRBJ2-1, with a possible D match to TRBD1 (5 bases). Germline lookup yields CDR1 SGHVS and CDR2 FQNEAQ. Trimming shortened V by 5 bases and J by 10 bases, and 12 bases separated the two germline ends. CDR3 length: 12 residues. CDR3: CASSPDSPEQFF. CDR3 bases: TGTGCCAGCAGCCCCGACAGCCCCGAGCAGTTCTTC.

J is TRBJ2-3 and V is TRBV28; TRBD2 matches at 13 bases. Germline-derived CDR1 and CDR2 are MDHEN and SYDVKM. The CDR3 is 16 amino acids. Unmatched junction bases numbered 5, after V lost 5 bases and J lost 3 bases. CDR3 sequence reads: CASSTSGRARTDTQYF. The CDR3 DNA sequence: TGTGCCAGCAGTACTAGCGGGAGGGCCCGGACAGATACGCAGTATTTT.

The V gene is TRBV7-9, the J gene TRBJ2-3; no reliable D call. CDR1 is SEHNR and CDR2 is FQNEAQ in the germline V gene (reference sequence). The CDR3 covers 15 residues. The V end was cut by 7 bases, the J end by 0 bases, with 14 bases between. CDR3 nucleotide sequence: TGTGCCAGCAAAGCGCAGGCACCAAGCACAGATACGCAGTATTTT. Amino acids: CASKAQAPSTDTQYF.

This clone was found once. CDR3 amino acids: CASSPTRDSNQPQHF. As DNA, the CDR3 is TGTGCCAGCTCACCCACTCGGGACAGCAATCAGCCCCAGCATTTT. This sequence joins TRBV18 and TRBJ1-5, with D possibly being TRBD1 (5 bases). The CDR3 consists of 15 residues. Trimming shortened V by 3 bases and J by 1 base, and 10 bases separated the two germline ends. CDR1 and CDR2 from the germline V gene are KGHSH and LQKENI.

The genes are TRBV7-3 and TRBJ2-5; TRBD2 matches 7 bases. The length of the CDR3 is 14 residues. The V and J ends lost 3 bases and 3 bases, in that order; junction bases with no gene match: 4. Germline CDR1 SGHTA, CDR2 FQGTGA. The CDR3, as DNA: TGTGCCAGCAGCTTGGGGACTACAAAAGAGACCCAGTACTTC. Amino acids: CASSLGTTKETQYF.

J is TRBJ2-1 and V is TRBV14; TRBD2 is a possible D gene (5 bases). Germline-derived CDR1 and CDR2 are SGHDN and FVKESK. Trimming left V 1 base short and J 5 bases short, with 9 bases between. CDR3 size: 14 residues. The CDR3 loop is CASSQGTGDNEQFF. The CDR3 region has the DNA TGTGCCAGCAGCCAAGGGACTGGTGACAATGAGCAGTTCTTC.

The chain links TRBV7-2 to TRBJ2-7; D is undetermined. The ends were cut back, 0 bases at V and 7 bases at J, with 7 bases in the middle. The V gene's germline CDR1 is SGHTA and CDR2 FQGNSA. The length of the CDR3 is 12 residues. In DNA, the CDR3 is TGTGCCAGCAGCTTAGCACTCTATGAGCAGTACTTC. Protein: CASSLALYEQYF.

The V and J genes are TRBV30 and TRBJ2-5; possibly TRBD1 for D (5 bases). The germline gives CDR1 GTSNPN, CDR2 SVGIG (reference sequence). The length of the CDR3 is 14 residues. Trimming shortened V by 6 bases and J by 1 base, and 15 bases separated the two germline ends. This CDR3 reads CACQIQGPQETQYF. CDR3 DNA: TGTGCCTGTCAGATCCAGGGTCCCCAAGAGACCCAGTACTTC.

In the case of this clone: The junction does not match germline at one end; this may be a read error. V is TRBV7-7 and J is TRBJ2-2; D unresolved. Germline CDR1 and CDR2: SSHAT and FNYEAQ (reference sequence). The CDR3 covers 14 residues. The CDR3 sequence is CASSLGQTTGELFF. For the CDR3, the DNA is TGTGCTAGCAGCTTAGGCCAGACCACCGGGGAGCTGTTTTTT. The whole variable domain, filled in from reference TRBV7-7 and TRBJ2-2, reads GAGVSQSPRYKVTKRGQDVTLRCDPISSHATLYWYQQALGQGPEFLTYFNYEAQPDKSGLPSDRFSAERPEGSISTLTIQRTEQRDSAMYRCASSLGQTTGELFFGEGSRLTVL.

This chain joins TRBV6-5 and TRBJ2-7, with 9 bases that match TRBD1. Germline trimming cut 7 bases from V and 6 bases from J; bases unmatched to any gene: 13. This CDR3 contains 15 residues. Germline CDR1 is MNHEY and CDR2 is SVGAGI. CDR3 nucleotide sequence: TGTGCCAGCACCCCATACGGGACAGGGATCTCCGAGCAGTACTTC. It specifies CASTPYGTGISEQYF.

The chain combines TRBV27 with TRBJ1-1; TRBD1 aligns across 9 bases. The ends lost 6 bases at V and 2 bases at J; junction bases unmatched: 4. Germline-derived CDR1 and CDR2 are MNHEY and SMNVEV (reference sequence). The CDR3 extends over 14 amino acids. The CDR3 loop is CASRIQGANTEAFF. Written as DNA, the CDR3 is TGTGCCAGCAGGATACAGGGGGCCAACACTGAAGCTTTCTTT.

The chain uses TRBV6-5 and TRBJ2-5, with a possible D match to TRBD2 (5 bases). Looked up from germline, CDR1 is MNHEY and CDR2 is SVGAGI. The CDR3 consists of 15 residues. V was pared by 0 bases and J by 4 bases, with 12 bases between. The DNA for the CDR3 is TGTGCCAGCAGTTACTCTGGGTCAGAGGGAGAGACCCAGTACTTC. Translated, it gives CASSYSGSEGETQYF.

This chain joins TRBV5-1 and TRBJ1-2, with a weak D call TRBD1 (6 bases). Trimming took 4 bases from V and 6 from J, leaving 19 bases between them. The length of the CDR3 is 15 residues. Looked up from germline, CDR1 is SGHRS and CDR2 is YFSETQ. The CDR3 DNA sequence: TGCGCCAGCAGCCCTGAGGGGGGGCCATTAGATGGCTACACCTTC. Translating it yields CASSPEGGPLDGYTF.

The CDR3 loop reads CASTATGAETQYF. The CDR3, as DNA: TGTGCCAGTACCGCGACAGGGGCAGAGACCCAGTACTTC. V and J are TRBV19 and TRBJ2-5; 8 bases agree with TRBD1. Germline CDR1 LNHDA, CDR2 SQIVND (reference sequence). The ends lost 7 bases at V and 4 bases at J; junction bases unmatched: 5. The CDR3 loop spans 13 amino acids. The full variable domain, completed using reference TRBV19 and TRBJ2-5, is DGGITQSPKYLFRKEGQNVTLSCEQNLNHDAMYWYRQDPGQGLRLIYYSQIVNDFQKGDIAEGYSVSREKKESFPLTVTSAQKNPTAFYLCASTATGAETQYFGPGTRLLVL.

This sequence joins TRBV19 and TRBJ1-5; D perhaps matches TRBD1 (5 bases). The V and J ends lost 3 bases and 6 bases respectively, with 21 bases between them. The CDR3 is made up of 17 amino acids. Germline-derived CDR1 and CDR2 are LNHDA and SQIVND (reference sequence). CDR3 DNA: TGTGCCAGTAGTATGGGGCAATCTGGACGTTTGGGTCAGCCCCAGCATTTT. Translation gives CASSMGQSGRLGQPQHF.

V is TRBV10-3 and J is TRBJ1-1; D is possibly TRBD1 (5 bases). Germline V lookup: CDR1 ENHRY, CDR2 SYGVKD. The CDR3 has 15 amino acids. V lost 7 bases and J lost 4, with 19 bases in between. For the CDR3, the DNA is TGTGCCATCACAATGGGGCCCAGGGTGGGCACTGAAGCTTTCTTT. It yields the protein CAITMGPRVGTEAFF.

The J gene is TRBJ2-3, the V gene TRBV6-1, with unresolved D. Germline V gene data show CDR1 as MNHNS and CDR2 as SASEGT. V was pared by 1 base and J by 0 bases, with 8 bases between. The CDR3 totals 15 residues. The CDR3 loop is CASSEGAFSTDTQYF. The CDR3 DNA reads as TGTGCCAGCAGTGAAGGGGCGTTTAGCACAGATACGCAGTATTTT.

The chain couples TRBV4-1 to TRBJ2-7, with a possible D match to TRBD1 (6 bases). The CDR3 contains 15 residues. V was shortened by 2 bases and J by 1 base, with 12 bases between the two germline ends. CDR1 is MGHRA, CDR2 YSYEKL, per germline. This CDR3 reads CASSQSGQGSYEQYF. The CDR3 nucleotides are TGCGCCAGCAGCCAATCAGGCCAGGGGTCCTACGAGCAGTACTTC.

This rearrangement joins TRBV7-8 to TRBJ1-1, with a possible D match to TRBD1 (6 bases). The CDR3 runs to 15 residues. Germline assignment: CDR1 SGHVS and CDR2 FQNEAQ. Deletions cut 0 bases from V and 6 bases from J, with 14 bases between. The DNA for the CDR3 is TGTGCCAGCAGCTTAGCAGGCAGGGGTACTCCTGAAGCTTTCTTT. Its protein is CASSLAGRGTPEAFF.

This clone was seen only once. This chain joins TRBV5-4 and TRBJ2-7, with TRBD2 matching over 7 bases. The CDR3 loop spans 14 amino acids. V trimming: 7 bases; J trimming: 0 bases; junction bases outside the gene matches: 7. CDR1 is SGHNT, CDR2 YYREEE, per germline (reference sequence). CDR3: CASGDRGSSYEQYF. The CDR3 DNA reads TGTGCCAGCGGCGACCGCGGGAGCTCCTACGAGCAGTACTTC.

The V and J genes are TRBV5-1 and TRBJ2-7; D gene uncertain. The germline gives CDR1 SGHRS, CDR2 YFSETQ. The CDR3 totals 11 residues. V dropped 4 bases and J dropped 3 bases, with 5 bases sitting between them. CDR3 residues: CASSEDYEQYF. The CDR3 bases are TGCGCCAGCAGCGAGGACTACGAGCAGTACTTC.

The rearrangement links TRBV6-4 to TRBJ2-1; TRBD1 is a possible D gene (5 bases). Trimming stripped 0 bases from V and 3 bases from J, with 12 bases between. The CDR3 extends over 16 amino acids. Germline V gene sequence: CDR1 MRHNA, CDR2 SNTAGT. CDR3 amino acids: CASSDSRQGYYNEQFF. Written as DNA, the CDR3 is TGTGCCAGCAGTGACTCGAGGCAGGGTTACTACAATGAGCAGTTCTTC.

The chain uses TRBV9 and TRBJ1-2; TRBD1 matches at 10 bases. J lost 6 bases, V lost 0 bases, and 2 bases had no gene match. CDR1 and CDR2 (germline): SGDLS, YYNGEE. The CDR3 loop spans 14 amino acids. In DNA, the CDR3 is TGTGCCAGCAGCGTAGGGACAGGGGGGCATGGCTACACCTTC. The encoded protein is CASSVGTGGHGYTF.

This clone was observed a single time. This chain uses TRBV4-1 with TRBJ2-7; possibly TRBD1 or TRBD2 for D (6 bases each). CDR1 is MGHRA and CDR2 is YSYEKL in the germline V gene. The ends were cut back, 4 bases at V and 1 base at J, with 11 bases in the middle. This CDR3 has 14 amino acids. Here the CDR3 DNA reads TGCGCCAGCAGCCTGCGGGACATTTCCTACGAGCAGTACTTC. It translates to CASSLRDISYEQYF.